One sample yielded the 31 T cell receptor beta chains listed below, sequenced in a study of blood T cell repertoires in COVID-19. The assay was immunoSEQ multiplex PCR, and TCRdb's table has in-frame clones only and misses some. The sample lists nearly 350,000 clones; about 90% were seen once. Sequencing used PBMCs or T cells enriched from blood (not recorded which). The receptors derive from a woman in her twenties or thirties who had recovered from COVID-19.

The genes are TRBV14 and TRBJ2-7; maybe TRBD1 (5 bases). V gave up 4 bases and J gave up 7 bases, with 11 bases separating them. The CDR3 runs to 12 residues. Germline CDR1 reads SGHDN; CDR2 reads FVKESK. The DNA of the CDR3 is TGTGCCAGCAGCCCAGGGTGGTGGGAGCAGTACTTC. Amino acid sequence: CASSPGWWEQYF.

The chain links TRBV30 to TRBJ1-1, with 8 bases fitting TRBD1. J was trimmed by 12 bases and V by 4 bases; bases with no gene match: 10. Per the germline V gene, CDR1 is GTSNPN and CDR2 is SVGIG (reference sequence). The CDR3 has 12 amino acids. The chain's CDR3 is CAWTPGGSLSFF. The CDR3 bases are TGTGCCTGGACCCCAGGGGGCTCGTTGTCTTTCTTT. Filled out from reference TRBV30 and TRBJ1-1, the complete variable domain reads SQTIHQWPATLVQPVGSPLSLECTVEGTSNPNLYWYRQAAGRGLQLLFYSVGIGQISSEVPQNLSASRPQDRQFILSSKKLLLSDSGFYLCAWTPGGSLSFFGQGTRLTVV.

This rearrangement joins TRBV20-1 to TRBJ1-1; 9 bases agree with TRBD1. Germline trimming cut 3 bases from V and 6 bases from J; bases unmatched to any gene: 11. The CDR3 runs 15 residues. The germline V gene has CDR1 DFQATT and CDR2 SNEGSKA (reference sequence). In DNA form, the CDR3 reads TGCAGTGCTAGTACGGGACAGGGCCATATTCCTGAAGCTTTCTTT. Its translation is CSASTGQGHIPEAFF.

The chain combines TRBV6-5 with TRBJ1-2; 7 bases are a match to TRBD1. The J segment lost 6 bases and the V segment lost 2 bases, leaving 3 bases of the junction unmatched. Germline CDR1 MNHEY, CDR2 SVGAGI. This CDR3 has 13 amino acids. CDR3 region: CASSYTGEHGYTF. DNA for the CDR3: TGTGCCAGCAGTTACACAGGGGAACATGGCTACACCTTC.

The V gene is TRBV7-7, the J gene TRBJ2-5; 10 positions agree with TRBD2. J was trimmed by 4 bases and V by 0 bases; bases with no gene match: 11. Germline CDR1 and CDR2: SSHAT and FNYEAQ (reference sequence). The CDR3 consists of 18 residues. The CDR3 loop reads CASSLASVAGGIGETQYF. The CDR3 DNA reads TGTGCCAGCAGCTTAGCGTCGGTAGCGGGGGGCATTGGAGAGACCCAGTACTTC. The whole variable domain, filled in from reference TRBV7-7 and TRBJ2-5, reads GAGVSQSPRYKVTKRGQDVTLRCDPISSHATLYWYQQALGQGPEFLTYFNYEAQPDKSGLPSDRFSAERPEGSISTLTIQRTEQRDSAMYRCASSLASVAGGIGETQYFGPGTRLLVL.

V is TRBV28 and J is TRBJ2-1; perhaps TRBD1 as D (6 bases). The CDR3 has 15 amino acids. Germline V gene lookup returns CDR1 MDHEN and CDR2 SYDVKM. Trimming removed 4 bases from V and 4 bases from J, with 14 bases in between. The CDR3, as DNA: TGTGCCAGCAGTTCCCGCCCGGACAGATACAATGAGCAGTTCTTC. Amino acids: CASSSRPDRYNEQFF.

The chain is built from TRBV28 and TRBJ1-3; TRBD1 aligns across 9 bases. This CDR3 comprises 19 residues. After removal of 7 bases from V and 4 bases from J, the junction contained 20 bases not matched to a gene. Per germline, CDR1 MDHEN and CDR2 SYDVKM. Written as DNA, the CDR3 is TGTGCCAGCATCACCTCCGGGACAGGGAGGATAAGGCCGGGAAACACCATATATTTT. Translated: CASITSGTGRIRPGNTIYF.

CDR3 DNA: TGTGCCAGCAGTGACTCGGCATTTAACAATGAGCAGTTCTTC. This gives the protein CASSDSAFNNEQFF. The V call is TRBV6-4, the J call TRBJ2-1; D is ambiguous. The CDR3 is made up of 14 amino acids. V was cut by 0 bases and J by 5 bases, with 8 bases left in between. Germline loops: CDR1 MRHNA, CDR2 SNTAGT.

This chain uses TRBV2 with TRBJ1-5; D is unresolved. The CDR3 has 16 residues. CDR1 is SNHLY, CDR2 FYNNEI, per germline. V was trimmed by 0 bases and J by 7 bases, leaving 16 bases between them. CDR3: CASSEARSGIHQPQHF. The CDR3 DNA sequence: TGTGCCAGCAGTGAAGCGAGGTCGGGAATCCACCAGCCCCAGCATTTT.

CDR3 sequence (DNA): TGTGCCAGCAGCCAAGCGGGGGAAAACATTCAGTACTTC. Protein: CASSQAGENIQYF. The chain links TRBV3-1 (or the pseudogene TRBV3-2) to TRBJ2-4, with a weak D call TRBD2 (6 bases). V lost 1 base to trimming and J lost 5 bases, with 6 bases between them. The V gene's germline CDR1 is LGHDT and CDR2 YNNKEL (reference sequence). CDR3 length equals 13 residues.

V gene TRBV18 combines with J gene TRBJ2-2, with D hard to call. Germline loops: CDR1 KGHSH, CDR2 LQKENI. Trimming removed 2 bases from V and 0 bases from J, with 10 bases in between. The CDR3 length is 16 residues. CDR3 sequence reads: CASSPIGPSNTGELFF. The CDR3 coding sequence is TGTGCCAGCTCACCAATTGGGCCTTCGAACACCGGGGAGCTGTTTTTT.

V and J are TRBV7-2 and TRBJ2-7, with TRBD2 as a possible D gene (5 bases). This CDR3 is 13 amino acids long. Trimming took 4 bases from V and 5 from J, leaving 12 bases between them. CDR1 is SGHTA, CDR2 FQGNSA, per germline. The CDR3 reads CASSSRGTHEQYF. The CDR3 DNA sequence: TGTGCCAGCAGCTCCCGGGGTACCCACGAGCAGTACTTC.

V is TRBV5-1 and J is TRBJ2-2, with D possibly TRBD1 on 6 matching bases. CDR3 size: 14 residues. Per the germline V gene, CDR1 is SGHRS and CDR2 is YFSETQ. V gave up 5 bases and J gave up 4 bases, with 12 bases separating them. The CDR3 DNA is TGCGCCAGCAGGCCGCCAGGGGCCACCGGGGAGCTGTTTTTT. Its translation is CASRPPGATGELFF.

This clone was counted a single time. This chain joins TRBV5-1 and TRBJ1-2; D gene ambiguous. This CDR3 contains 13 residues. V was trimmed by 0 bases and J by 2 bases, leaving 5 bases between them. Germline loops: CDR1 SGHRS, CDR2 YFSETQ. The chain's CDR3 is CASSLEQNYGYTF. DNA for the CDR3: TGCGCCAGCAGCTTGGAACAAAACTATGGCTACACCTTC.

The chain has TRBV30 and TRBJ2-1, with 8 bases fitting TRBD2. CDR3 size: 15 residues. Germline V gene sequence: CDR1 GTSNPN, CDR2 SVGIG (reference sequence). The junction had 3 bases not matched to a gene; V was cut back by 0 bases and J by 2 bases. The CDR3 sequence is CAWSVPGGAYNEQFF. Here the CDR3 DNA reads TGTGCCTGGAGTGTACCGGGGGGGGCCTACAATGAGCAGTTCTTC.

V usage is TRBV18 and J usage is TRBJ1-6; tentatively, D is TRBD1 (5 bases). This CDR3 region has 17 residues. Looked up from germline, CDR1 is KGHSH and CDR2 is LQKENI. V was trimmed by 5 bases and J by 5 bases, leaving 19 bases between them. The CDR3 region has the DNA TGTGCCAGCTCATCCGGCGGGGGACCGATTAATAATTCACCCCTCCACTTT. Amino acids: CASSSGGGPINNSPLHF.

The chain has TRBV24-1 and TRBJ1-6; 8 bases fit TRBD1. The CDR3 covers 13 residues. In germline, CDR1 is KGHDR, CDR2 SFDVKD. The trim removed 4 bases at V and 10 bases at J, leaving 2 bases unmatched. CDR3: CATSDPGGSPLHF. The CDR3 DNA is TGTGCCACCAGTGACCCAGGGGGCTCACCCCTCCACTTT.

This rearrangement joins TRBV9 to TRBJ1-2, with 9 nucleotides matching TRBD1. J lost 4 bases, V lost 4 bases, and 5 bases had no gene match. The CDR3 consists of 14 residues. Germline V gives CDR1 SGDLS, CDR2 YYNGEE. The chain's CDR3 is CASSPGQGIYGYTF. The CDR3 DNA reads TGTGCCAGCAGCCCCGGACAGGGGATCTATGGCTACACCTTC.

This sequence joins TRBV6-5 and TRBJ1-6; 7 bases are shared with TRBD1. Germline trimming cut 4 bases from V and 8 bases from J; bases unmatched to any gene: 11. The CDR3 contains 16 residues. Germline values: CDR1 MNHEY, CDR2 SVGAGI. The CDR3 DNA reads TGTGCCAGCAGTTCCTTGGGGACAGCTCTCGATTCACCCCTCCACTTT. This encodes CASSSLGTALDSPLHF.

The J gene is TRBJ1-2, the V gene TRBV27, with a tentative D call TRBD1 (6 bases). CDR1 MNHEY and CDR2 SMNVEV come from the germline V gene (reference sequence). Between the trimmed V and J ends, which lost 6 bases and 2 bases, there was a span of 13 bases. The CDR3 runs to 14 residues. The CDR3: CASRDPGHNYGYTF. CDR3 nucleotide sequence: TGTGCCAGCAGGGATCCGGGACACAACTATGGCTACACCTTC.

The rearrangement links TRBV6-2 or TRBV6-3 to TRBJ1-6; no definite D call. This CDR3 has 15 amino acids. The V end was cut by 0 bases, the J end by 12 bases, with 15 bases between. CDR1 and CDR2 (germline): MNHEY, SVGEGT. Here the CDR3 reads CASSYSEGREKPLHF. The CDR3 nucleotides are TGTGCCAGCAGTTACTCCGAAGGTCGGGAGAAACCCCTCCACTTT.

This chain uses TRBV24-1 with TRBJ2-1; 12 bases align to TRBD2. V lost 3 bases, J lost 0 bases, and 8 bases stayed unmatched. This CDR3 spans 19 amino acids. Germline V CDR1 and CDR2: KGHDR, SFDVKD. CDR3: CATSDPGLAGYSSYNEQFF. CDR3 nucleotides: TGTGCCACCAGTGATCCTGGACTAGCGGGGTATTCCTCCTACAATGAGCAGTTCTTC.

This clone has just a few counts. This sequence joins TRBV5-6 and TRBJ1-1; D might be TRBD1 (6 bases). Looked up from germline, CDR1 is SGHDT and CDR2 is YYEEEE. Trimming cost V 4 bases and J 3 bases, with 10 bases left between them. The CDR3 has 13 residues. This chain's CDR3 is CASSKDRDTEAFF. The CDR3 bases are TGTGCCAGCAGCAAGGACAGAGACACTGAAGCTTTCTTT.

The CDR3 bases are TGTGCCAGCAGCGGCAGGGGGCGGAAGAGTCAGCCCCAGCATTTT. Translated: CASSGRGRKSQPQHF. The V call is TRBV2, the J call TRBJ1-5; 8 bases line up with TRBD1. This CDR3 contains 15 residues. Germline V lookup: CDR1 SNHLY, CDR2 FYNNEI. V shed 6 bases, J shed 6 bases, and the junction held 10 bases outside the gene matches. Supplemented by reference TRBV2 and TRBJ1-5, the full variable domain reads EPEVTQTPSHQVTQMGQEVILRCVPISNHLYFYWYRQILGQKVEFLVSFYNNEISEKSEIFDDQFSVERPDGSNFTLKIRSTKLEDSAMYFCASSGRGRKSQPQHFGDGTRLSIL.

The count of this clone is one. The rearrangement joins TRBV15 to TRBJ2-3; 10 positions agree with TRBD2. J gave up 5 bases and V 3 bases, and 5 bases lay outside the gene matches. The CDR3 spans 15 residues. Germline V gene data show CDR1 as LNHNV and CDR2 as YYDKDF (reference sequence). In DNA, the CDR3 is TGTGCCACCAGCAGGAGCGGGGGGGCCGGAGATACGCAGTATTTT. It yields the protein CATSRSGGAGDTQYF.

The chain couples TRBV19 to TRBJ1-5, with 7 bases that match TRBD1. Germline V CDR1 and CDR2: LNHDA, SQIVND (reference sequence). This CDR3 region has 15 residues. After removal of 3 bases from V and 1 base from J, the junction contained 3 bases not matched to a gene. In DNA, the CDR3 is TGTGCCAGTAGTATTCAGACAGGGAGCAATCAGCCCCAGCATTTT. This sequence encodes CASSIQTGSNQPQHF.

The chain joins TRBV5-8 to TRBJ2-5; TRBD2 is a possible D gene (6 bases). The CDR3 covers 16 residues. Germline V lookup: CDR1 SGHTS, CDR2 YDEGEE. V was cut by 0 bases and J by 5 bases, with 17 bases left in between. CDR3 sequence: CASSLAAAGIVETQYF. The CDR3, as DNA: TGTGCCAGCAGCTTGGCCGCGGCGGGGATTGTGGAGACCCAGTACTTC.

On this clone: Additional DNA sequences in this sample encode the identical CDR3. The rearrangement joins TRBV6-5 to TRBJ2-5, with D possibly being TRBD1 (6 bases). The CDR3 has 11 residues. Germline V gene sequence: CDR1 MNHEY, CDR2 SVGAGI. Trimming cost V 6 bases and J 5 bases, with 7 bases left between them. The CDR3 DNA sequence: TGTGCCAGCAGGCAGGGGGAGACCCAGTACTTC. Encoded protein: CASRQGETQYF.

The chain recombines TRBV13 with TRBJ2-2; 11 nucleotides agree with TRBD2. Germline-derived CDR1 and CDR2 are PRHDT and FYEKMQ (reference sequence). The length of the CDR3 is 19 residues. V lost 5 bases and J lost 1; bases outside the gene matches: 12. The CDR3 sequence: CASSPHGMGLAVNTGELFF. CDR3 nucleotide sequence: TGTGCCAGCAGCCCCCACGGGATGGGACTAGCGGTGAACACCGGGGAGCTGTTTTTT.

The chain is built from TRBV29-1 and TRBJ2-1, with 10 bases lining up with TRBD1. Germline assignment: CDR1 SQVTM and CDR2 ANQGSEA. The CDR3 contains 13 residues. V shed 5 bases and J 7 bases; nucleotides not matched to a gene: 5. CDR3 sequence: CSVQTGGQNEQFF. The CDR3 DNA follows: TGCAGCGTTCAGACAGGGGGCCAGAATGAGCAGTTCTTC.

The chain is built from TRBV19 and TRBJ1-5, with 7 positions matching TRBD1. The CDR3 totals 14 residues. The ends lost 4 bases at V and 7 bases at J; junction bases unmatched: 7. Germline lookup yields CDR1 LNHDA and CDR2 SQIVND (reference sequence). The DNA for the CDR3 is TGTGCCAGTAGTAGGGGGAACAGGGGCCAGCCCCAGCATTTT. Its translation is CASSRGNRGQPQHF.